These 20 T cell receptor beta chains share one sample of origin, sequenced in a study of monozygotic twins with inflammatory bowel disease. From the 5' RACE reads, TCRdb lists one entry per CDR3 protein and no DNA. The sample holds about 300,000 distinct CDR3 sequences. The sample was blood. The receptor set was obtained from a human donor with ulcerative colitis or Crohn's disease, or a healthy co-twin of an affected twin (not recorded which).

This chain connects TRBV5-1 to TRBJ2-3. This CDR3 contains 11 residues. CDR1 and CDR2 (germline): SGHRS, YFSETQ. This CDR3 is CASSLEDTQYF.

The chain recombines TRBV28 with TRBJ2-1. CDR3 size: 12 residues. Germline CDR1 reads MDHEN; CDR2 reads SYDVKM. CDR3 protein: CASSLLNSEQFF. Together with reference TRBV28 and TRBJ2-1, the CDR3 gives the full variable domain: DVKVTQSSRYLVKRTGEKVFLECVQDMDHENMFWYRQDPGLGLRLIYFSYDVKMKEKGDIPEGYSVSREKKERFSLILESASTNQTSMYLCASSLLNSEQFFGPGTRLTVL.

The rearrangement joins TRBV28 to TRBJ2-7. CDR1 and CDR2 (germline): MDHEN, SYDVKM. This CDR3 has 13 amino acids. CDR3 region: CASSLGRLYEQYF.

The chain employs TRBV28 and TRBJ2-7; TCRdb's D call of TRBD1 is untestable without DNA. Germline V lookup: CDR1 MDHEN, CDR2 SYDVKM. The length of the CDR3 is 16 residues. This CDR3 reads CASSPPGHLSSYEQYF.

V and J are TRBV3-1 and TRBJ2-5; as DNA is missing, the TRBD2 call by TCRdb cannot be tested. The CDR3 is made up of 14 amino acids. CDR1 is LGHDT, CDR2 YNNKEL, per germline (reference sequence). CDR3 loop: CASSQEGRDASFHF.

This rearrangement joins TRBV5-1 to TRBJ2-4; as DNA is missing, the TRBD1 call by TCRdb cannot be tested. Germline assignment: CDR1 SGHRS and CDR2 YFSETQ. CDR3 length equals 15 residues. CDR3 amino acids: CASSLAPGMGNIQYF.

The chain uses TRBV20-1 and TRBJ1-2; checking the TCRdb D call of TRBD1 is not possible without DNA. CDR1 is DFQATT, CDR2 SNEGSKA, per germline (reference sequence). The CDR3 has 14 amino acids. CDR3 amino acids: CSARPGTGRVGYTF.

The chain combines TRBV20-1 with TRBJ2-7; TCRdb's D call of TRBD1 is untestable without DNA. The germline V gene has CDR1 DFQATT and CDR2 SNEGSKA (reference sequence). The length of the CDR3 is 14 residues. The CDR3: CSASTWGAPYEQYF.

The rearrangement uses TRBV7-2 and TRBJ1-1; TCRdb's assignment of TRBD1 cannot be checked, as there is no DNA. CDR1 is SGHTA, CDR2 FQGNSA, per germline. The CDR3 has 15 residues. The CDR3 spells CASSLVGAPNTEAFF.

The V gene is TRBV7-2, the J gene TRBJ2-3. The germline V gene encodes CDR1 SGHTA and CDR2 FQGNSA. This CDR3 has 15 amino acids. This CDR3 is CASSLAAISTDTQYF.

The chain employs TRBV29-1 and TRBJ2-5; with no DNA, the TCRdb D assignment of TRBD1 cannot be verified. Germline loops: CDR1 SQVTM, CDR2 ANQGSEA. This CDR3 contains 12 residues. CDR3 region: CSVGDYQETQYF.

V gene TRBV5-1 combines with J gene TRBJ2-1; the TCRdb call, TRBD2, lacks DNA for checking. Germline V gene sequence: CDR1 SGHRS, CDR2 YFSETQ. This CDR3 has 15 residues. The CDR3 sequence: CASSLGLAGTNEQFF.

The chain employs TRBV7-2 and TRBJ2-7; TCRdb reports TRBD1, a call that lacks DNA to check it against. This CDR3 comprises 15 residues. CDR1 is SGHTA, CDR2 FQGNSA, per germline. CDR3 region: CASSLIFGGLYEQYF.

The chain links TRBV20-1 to TRBJ2-5; the D gene TCRdb calls, TRBD2, cannot be checked with no DNA. The germline V gene has CDR1 DFQATT and CDR2 SNEGSKA (reference sequence). The CDR3 sequence is 19 residues long. The CDR3 spells CSARYHLLAAGISQETQYF.

This chain uses TRBV3-1 with TRBJ1-2; TCRdb reports TRBD1, a call that lacks DNA to check it against. Germline V gene lookup returns CDR1 LGHDT and CDR2 YNNKEL (reference sequence). The CDR3 contains 16 residues. The CDR3 spells CASTPFEGRGFEGYTF.

The chain employs TRBV30 and TRBJ2-7; TCRdb returns TRBD2, unconfirmable since there is no DNA. Germline V gene data show CDR1 as GTSNPN and CDR2 as SVGIG (reference sequence). The CDR3 is 14 amino acids. CDR3: CACGLHRALYEQYF.

V and J are TRBV6-1 and TRBJ1-1; TCRdb proposes TRBD1, but this gene call is untestable without DNA. Germline-derived CDR1 and CDR2 are MNHNS and SASEGT. This CDR3 comprises 15 residues. The CDR3 sequence: CASSEPDRVFSSAFF.

The chain carries TRBV5-1 and TRBJ2-7; the D call from TCRdb, TRBD2, cannot be confirmed without DNA. Per the germline V gene, CDR1 is SGHRS and CDR2 is YFSETQ. The CDR3 extends over 11 amino acids. The CDR3: CASRREGEQYF.

The chain is built from TRBV4-1 and TRBJ2-5. Per germline, CDR1 MGHRA and CDR2 YSYEKL. The CDR3 consists of 13 residues. CDR3 protein: CASSQDRQETQYF.

The chain carries TRBV20-1 and TRBJ1-5. Germline CDR1 and CDR2: DFQATT and SNEGSKA (reference sequence). This CDR3 has 13 amino acids. CDR3 region: CSARGDTYQPQHF.